A single TCR beta chain is shown here with its context. TCRdb's copy holds only in-frame clones and misses some; the assay was immunoSEQ multiplex PCR. The clone table shows about 140,000 clones, with the ten largest holding about 2%. This specimen comes from a study of T cell responses to AZD1222 COVID-19 vaccine. In germline, CDR1 is SGHDT, CDR2 YYEEEE. CDR3 length: 16 amino acids. With 4 bases removed from V and 3 bases from J, the gap between germline ends came to 19 bases. The sample was peripheral blood. This sequence was found in an adult in good health. The rearrangement uses TRBV5-6 and TRBJ1-1; the D gene is possibly TRBD1 (6 bases). In DNA form, the CDR3 reads TGTGCCAGCAGCCCTTTAACAGGGCGGGGGGACACTGAAGCTTTCTTT. This translates into CASSPLTGRGDTEAFF.